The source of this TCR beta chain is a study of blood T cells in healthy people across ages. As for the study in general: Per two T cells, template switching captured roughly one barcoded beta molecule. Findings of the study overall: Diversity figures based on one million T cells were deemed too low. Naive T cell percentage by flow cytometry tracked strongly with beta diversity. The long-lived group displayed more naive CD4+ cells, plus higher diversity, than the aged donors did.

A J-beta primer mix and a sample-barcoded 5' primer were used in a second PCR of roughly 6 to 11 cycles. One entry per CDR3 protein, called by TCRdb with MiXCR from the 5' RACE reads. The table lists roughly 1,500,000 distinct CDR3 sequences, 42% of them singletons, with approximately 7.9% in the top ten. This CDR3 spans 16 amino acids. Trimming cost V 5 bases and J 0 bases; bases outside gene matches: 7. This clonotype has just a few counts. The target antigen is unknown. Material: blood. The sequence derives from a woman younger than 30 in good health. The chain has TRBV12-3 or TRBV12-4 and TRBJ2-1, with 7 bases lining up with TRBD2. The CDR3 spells CASSGGDYTSYNEQFF. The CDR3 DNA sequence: TGTGCCAGCAGTGGGGGGGACTACACCTCCTACAATGAGCAGTTCTTC.